This T cell receptor (beta chain) was sequenced in a study of CD8 T cells in ankylosing spondylitis. Using quantitative 5'-RACE with molecular barcodes, the authors made TCR beta libraries. TCRdb re-derived calls from the 5' RACE reads in MiXCR, one entry per CDR3 protein. The sample shows about 140,000 distinct CDR3 sequences, about 8% of them seen only once. General observations from the study: Within matched ankylosing spondylitis synovial fluid, disease-linked clones were reportedly significantly enriched. A TCR beta motif made of several highly homologous variants seemed typical of ankylosing spondylitis blood. With a CD8+ phenotype, disease-linked clones were relatively rare in peripheral blood.

In its sample, this clonotype was seen many times. Its matching antigen is unknown. V lost 2 bases, J lost 7 bases, and 3 bases stayed unmatched. The CDR3 length is 15 residues. Germline CDR1 and CDR2: SGHTA and FQGNSA. This receptor was identified in a male donor with ankylosing spondylitis. The J gene is TRBJ2-1, the V gene TRBV7-2; 12 bases agree with TRBD2. Sequences were obtained from synovial fluid, either unsorted or a sorted T cell fraction (not recorded which). CDR3 in DNA: TGTGCCAGCAGCTTACGACTAGCGGGAGAGAATGAGCAGTTCTTC. It codes for CASSLRLAGENEQFF. Variable domain in full (rest from reference TRBV7-2 and TRBJ2-1): GAGVSQSPSNKVTEKGKDVELRCDPISGHTALYWYRQSLGQGLEFLIYFQGNSAPDKSGLPSDRFSAERTGGSVSTLTIQRTQQEDSAVYLCASSLRLAGENEQFFGPGTRLTVL.